This T cell receptor (beta chain) was obtained from a study of response to subunit inactivated influenza vaccine. Study observations and caveats: Seasonal influenza vaccination, on each occasion, was suggested by the authors to recruit few new T cells.

TCRdb fed the RT-PCR reads into MiXCR, producing one record per CDR3 protein. The repertoire consists of hundreds of thousands of distinct CDR3 sequences, with approximately 12% occurring once and the leading ten covering about a tenth. The length of the CDR3 is 15 residues. V lost 0 bases and J 1 base, leaving 9 bases between the germline ends. Germline CDR1 and CDR2: LGHNA and YNFKEQ. Note on this clonotype: Its antigen is unidentified.

This specimen was PBMCs from blood, taken on the day of vaccination. The chain carries TRBV4-2 and TRBJ2-5; D is possibly TRBD1 or TRBD2 (5 bases each). The sequence was collected from a man over 45 who received an inactivated influenza vaccine. CDR3 coding DNA: TGTGCCAGCAGCCAAGATAAGGGGACCCAAGAGACCCAGTACTTC. It translates to CASSQDKGTQETQYF.